These T cell receptor beta chains were read from a single sample in a study of cytomegalovirus exposure and HLA in healthy donors. Profiled with immunoSEQ multiplex PCR; TCRdb holds only in-frame clones, not every one. The top ten clones hold 1.5% to 2% of a sample with about 260,000 clones, approximately 84% of them seen once. Sequenced input: PBMCs. The origin of the receptors is a woman between 40 and 50 years old in good health and CMV-seropositive. Each CDR3 is given with its conserved first and last residue. Fields, in order: clone size, D gene, V gene, J gene, CDR3 protein, CDR3 DNA. A D gene is named only where the DNA matches it firmly. Expanded clones are given a class, and other clones once, few, many or no size at all.

-,-,TRBV29-1,TRBJ2-3,CSVEAPGVDTQYF,TGCAGCGTTGAAGCCCCCGGAGTAGATACGCAGTATTTT
-,TRBD2,TRBV6-5,TRBJ2-1,CASSSLAGGSNEQFF,TGTGCCAGCAGTTCACTAGCGGGAGGTAGCAATGAGCAGTTCTTC
-,-,TRBV11-1,TRBJ2-7,CASSLGSTELPYEQYF,TGTGCCAGCAGCTTGGGGTCGACAGAGCTACCCTACGAGCAGTACTTC
-,-,TRBV28,TRBJ1-1,CASISGGLEAFF,TGTGCCAGCATTTCTGGGGGCCTTGAAGCTTTCTTT
-,TRBD2,TRBV4-3,TRBJ2-3,CASSQSGTSGTASTDTQYF,TGCGCCAGCAGCCAATCCGGGACTAGCGGAACCGCTAGCACAGATACGCAGTATTTT
-,-,TRBV7-9,TRBJ2-5,CASSLAGAETQYF,TGTGCCAGCAGCTTAGCGGGAGCAGAGACCCAGTACTTC
-,-,TRBV6-6,TRBJ1-1,CASSWNRVRDTEAFF,TGTGCCAGCAGTTGGAACAGGGTCAGGGACACTGAAGCTTTCTTT
-,TRBD1,TRBV2,TRBJ1-5,CASSNDRGRGQPQHF,TGTGCCAGCAGTAACGACAGGGGGAGGGGTCAGCCCCAGCATTTT
-,TRBD2,TRBV5-1,TRBJ2-2,CASSLVLAGRNWAGELFF,TGCGCCAGCAGCTTGGTCCTAGCGGGGAGGAACTGGGCCGGGGAGCTGTTTTTT
once,TRBD1,TRBV4-2,TRBJ2-7,CASSQEETGIIYEQYF,TGTGCCAGCAGCCAAGAGGAGACAGGGATAATCTACGAGCAGTACTTC
-,TRBD1,TRBV7-6,TRBJ1-5,CASSVGTGNQPQHF,TGTGCCAGCAGCGTCGGGACAGGGAATCAGCCCCAGCATTTT
-,TRBD2,TRBV9,TRBJ2-3,CASSVAGGPTDTQYF,TGTGCCAGCAGCGTGGCGGGGGGTCCCACAGATACGCAGTATTTT
-,TRBD1,TRBV27,TRBJ2-3,CASRPGQGGTDTQYF,TGTGCCAGCAGGCCGGGACAGGGAGGCACAGATACGCAGTATTTT
-,TRBD1,TRBV6-5,TRBJ1-3,CASSPQGAAGNTIYF,TGTGCCAGCAGTCCACAGGGGGCTGCTGGAAACACCATATATTTT
-,TRBD1,TRBV6-5,TRBJ1-6,CASSWGTGGGSPLHF,TGTGCCAGCAGTTGGGGGACAGGGGGAGGTTCACCCCTCCACTTT
-,-,TRBV7-2,TRBJ1-5,CASSPEAGQPQHF,TGTGCCAGCAGCCCCGAGGCGGGTCAGCCCCAGCATTTT
-,TRBD1,TRBV11-3,TRBJ1-1,CASSRTGLDTEAFF,TGTGCCAGCAGCCGGACAGGGTTAGACACTGAAGCTTTCTTT
-,TRBD1,TRBV7-9,TRBJ2-2,CASSPATGTNTGELFF,TGTGCCAGCAGCCCCGCGACAGGGACGAACACCGGGGAGCTGTTTTTT
-,-,TRBV10-3,TRBJ1-1,CAISEKHDTEAFF,TGTGCCATCAGTGAGAAACACGACACTGAAGCTTTCTTT
-,TRBD1,TRBV7-9,TRBJ1-5,CATLKGQGTYSNQPQHF,TGTGCCACCCTAAAAGGACAGGGGACCTATAGCAATCAGCCCCAGCATTTT
-,TRBD1,TRBV5-1,TRBJ2-5,CASSSTGPSTQYF,TGCGCCAGCAGCTCGACAGGGCCCTCGACCCAGTACTTC
-,TRBD1,TRBV29-1,TRBJ2-3,CSVVPGQGATDTQYF,TGCAGCGTTGTCCCGGGACAGGGGGCCACAGATACGCAGTATTTT
-,-,TRBV7-9,TRBJ1-4,CASSSMTDEKLFF,TGTGCCAGCAGCTCAATGACAGACGAAAAACTGTTTTTT
-,TRBD2,TRBV7-2,TRBJ2-2,CASSGLAGGWAGELFF,TGTGCCAGCAGCGGACTAGCGGGAGGGTGGGCCGGGGAGCTGTTTTTT
-,-,TRBV7-3,TRBJ1-5,CASSLWGRRDKSNQPQHF,TGTGCCAGCAGTTTGTGGGGGAGACGGGACAAATCCAATCAGCCCCAGCATTTT
-,TRBD2,TRBV4-3,TRBJ2-1,CASSQTSYNEQFF,TGCGCCAGCAGCCAGACTAGCTATAATGAGCAGTTCTTC
-,-,TRBV5-1,TRBJ2-7,CASSRGETYEQYF,TGCGCCAGCAGCCGCGGGGAGACCTACGAGCAGTACTTC
-,TRBD1,TRBV28,TRBJ1-2,CASTSFGTGTPGYTF,TGTGCCAGCACCTCCTTCGGGACAGGGACCCCTGGCTACACCTTC
-,TRBD2,TRBV5-1,TRBJ2-5,CASSLGGGRETQYF,TGCGCCAGCAGCTTGGGCGGGGGACGGGAGACCCAGTACTTC
once,-,TRBV21-1,TRBJ1-2,CASSRPQWTGNYGYTF,TGTGCCAGCAGCAGGCCCCAGTGGACGGGGAACTATGGCTACACCTTC
-,TRBD2,TRBV7-9,TRBJ2-1,CASSLADWERGSSYNEQFF,TGTGCCAGCAGCTTAGCGGATTGGGAGCGGGGAAGCTCCTACAATGAGCAGTTCTTC
few,TRBD1,TRBV4-2,TRBJ1-2,CASSPRGTGIDGYTF,TGTGCCAGCAGCCCTAGAGGGACAGGGATTGATGGCTACACCTTC
-,-,TRBV14,TRBJ2-2,CASSLLASTGELFF,TGTGCCAGCAGCTTACTAGCTTCCACCGGGGAGCTGTTTTTT
-,-,TRBV6-5,TRBJ1-5,CASSYSGVNQPQHF,TGTGCCAGCAGTTACTCCGGGGTCAATCAGCCCCAGCATTTT
-,-,TRBV18,TRBJ2-6,CASSPLAGSSGANVLTF,TGTGCCAGCTCACCTTTGGCTGGGAGCTCTGGGGCCAACGTCCTGACTTTC
-,TRBD1,TRBV4-3,TRBJ1-1,CASSQGAAGGYTEAFF,TGCGCCAGCAGCCAAGGCGCCGCAGGGGGCTACACTGAAGCTTTCTTT
-,-,TRBV11-1,TRBJ1-2,CASSPTSGGRDGYTF,TGTGCCAGCAGCCCGACTAGCGGCGGGAGGGATGGCTACACCTTC
few,-,TRBV11-3,TRBJ2-6,CASSLAPGAGANVLTF,TGTGCCAGCAGCTTAGCCCCCGGAGCTGGGGCCAACGTCCTGACTTTC
-,-,TRBV11-2,TRBJ2-3,CASSLIGLSTDTQYF,TGTGCCAGCAGCTTAATCGGACTTTCCACAGATACGCAGTATTTT
-,TRBD1,TRBV5-6,TRBJ2-1,CASSYRDRGISEQFF,TGTGCCAGCAGCTACAGGGACAGGGGAATCAGTGAGCAGTTCTTC
-,TRBD1,TRBV19,TRBJ1-1,CASSTQGQREAFF,TGTGCCAGTAGTACACAGGGGCAACGTGAAGCTTTCTTT
-,TRBD2,TRBV5-4,TRBJ2-7,CASSLGASGYSYEQYF,TGTGCCAGCAGCTTGGGGGCTAGCGGATACTCCTACGAGCAGTACTTC
-,-,TRBV9,TRBJ1-1,CASSEGEHSTEAFF,TGTGCCAGCAGCGAAGGAGAACATAGCACTGAAGCTTTCTTT
-,TRBD1,TRBV7-2,TRBJ2-1,CASSTPGTGGWEQFF,TGTGCCAGCAGCACCCCCGGGACAGGGGGCTGGGAGCAGTTCTTC
-,-,TRBV5-6,TRBJ1-5,CASSFLQSGNQPQHF,TGTGCCAGCAGCTTTTTGCAGAGCGGCAATCAGCCCCAGCATTTT